This T cell receptor (beta chain) was retrieved from a study of blood T cell repertoires in COVID-19. Background on the study: Acute and convalescent COVID-19 samples came from the United States, Italy and Spain.

The CDR3 length is 12 residues. The V gene's germline CDR1 is MDHEN and CDR2 SYDVKM. V lost 6 bases to trimming and J lost 11 bases; unmatched junction nucleotides: 7. The assay was immunoSEQ multiplex PCR, and TCRdb's table has in-frame clones only and misses some. The repertoire includes under 250,000 clones, 80% to 90% of them detected once, and approximately 3.7% sits in the top ten. This clonotype originated in a woman in her twenties or thirties who had been exposed to COVID-19. The sample consisted of PBMCs or T cells enriched from blood (not recorded which). The chain joins TRBV28 to TRBJ2-1, with 7 bases identical to TRBD1. The CDR3 DNA follows: TGTGCCAGCAGGGAACAGGGGACGCAGCAGTTCTTC. Protein: CASREQGTQQFF.